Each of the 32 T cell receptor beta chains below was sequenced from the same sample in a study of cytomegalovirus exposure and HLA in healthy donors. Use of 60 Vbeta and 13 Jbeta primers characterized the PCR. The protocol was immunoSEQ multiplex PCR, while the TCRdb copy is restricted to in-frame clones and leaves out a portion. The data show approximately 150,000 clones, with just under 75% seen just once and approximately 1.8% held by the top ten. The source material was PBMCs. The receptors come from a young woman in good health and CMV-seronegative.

Here the CDR3 reads CASSATTPGFF. The CDR3 bases are TGTGCCAGCAGTGCGACTACCCCGGGGTTCTTC. The gene calls are TRBV2 and TRBJ2-1, with D perhaps TRBD2 (5 bases). This CDR3 has 11 amino acids. CDR1 is SNHLY and CDR2 is FYNNEI in the germline V gene. Trimming removed 4 bases at V and 15 bases at J, with 13 bases between.

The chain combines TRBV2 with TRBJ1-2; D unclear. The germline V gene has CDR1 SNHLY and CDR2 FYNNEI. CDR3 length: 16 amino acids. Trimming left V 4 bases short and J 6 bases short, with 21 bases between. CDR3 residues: CASSARPSSQPHGYTF. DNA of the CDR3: TGTGCCAGCAGTGCACGCCCGTCTAGCCAGCCGCATGGCTACACCTTC.

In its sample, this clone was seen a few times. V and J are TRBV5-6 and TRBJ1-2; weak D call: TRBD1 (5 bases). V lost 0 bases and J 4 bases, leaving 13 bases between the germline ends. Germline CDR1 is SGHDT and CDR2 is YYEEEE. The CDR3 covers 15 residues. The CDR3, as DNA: TGTGCCAGCAGCTTGGTCTCAGGGACTTTCTATGGCTACACCTTC. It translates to CASSLVSGTFYGYTF.

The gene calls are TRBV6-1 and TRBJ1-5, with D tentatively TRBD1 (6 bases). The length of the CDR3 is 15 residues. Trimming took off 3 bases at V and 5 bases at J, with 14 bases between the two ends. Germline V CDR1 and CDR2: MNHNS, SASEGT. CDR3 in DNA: TGTGCCAGCAGTGACAGGGGCTCGGAATATCAGCCCCAGCATTTT. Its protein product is CASSDRGSEYQPQHF.

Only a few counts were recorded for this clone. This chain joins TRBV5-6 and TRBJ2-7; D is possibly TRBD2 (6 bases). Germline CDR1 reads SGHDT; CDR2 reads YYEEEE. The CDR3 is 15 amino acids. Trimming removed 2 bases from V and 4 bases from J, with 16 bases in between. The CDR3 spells CASSLLGEAPYEQYV. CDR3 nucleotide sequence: TGTGCCAGCAGCTTATTGGGGGAGGCTCCTTACGAGCAGTACGTC.

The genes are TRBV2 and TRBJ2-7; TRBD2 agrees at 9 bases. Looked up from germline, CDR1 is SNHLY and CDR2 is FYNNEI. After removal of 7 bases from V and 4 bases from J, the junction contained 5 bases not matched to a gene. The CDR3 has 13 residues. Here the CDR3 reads CASKRGAVYEQYF. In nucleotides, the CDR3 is TGTGCCAGCAAGCGGGGGGCGGTGTACGAGCAGTACTTC.

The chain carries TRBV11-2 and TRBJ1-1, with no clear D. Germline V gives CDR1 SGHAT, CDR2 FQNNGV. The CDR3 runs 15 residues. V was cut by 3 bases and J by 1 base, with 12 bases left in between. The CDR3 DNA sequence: TGTGCCAGCAGCTTTTCCGGGTATGCGAACACTGAAGCTTTCTTT. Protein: CASSFSGYANTEAFF.

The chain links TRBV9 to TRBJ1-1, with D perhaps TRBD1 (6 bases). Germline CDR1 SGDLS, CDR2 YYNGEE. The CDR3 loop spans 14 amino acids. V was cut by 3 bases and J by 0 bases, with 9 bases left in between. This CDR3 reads CASSAGQLNTEAFF. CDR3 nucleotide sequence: TGTGCCAGCAGCGCCGGACAGTTGAACACTGAAGCTTTCTTT.

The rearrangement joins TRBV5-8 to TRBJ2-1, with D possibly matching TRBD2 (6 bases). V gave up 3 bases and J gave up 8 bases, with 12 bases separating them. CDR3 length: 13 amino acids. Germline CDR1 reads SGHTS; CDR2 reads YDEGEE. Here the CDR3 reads CASSSWWGDEQFF. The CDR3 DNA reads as TGTGCCAGCAGCTCCTGGTGGGGGGATGAGCAGTTCTTC.

The CDR3 reads CATSVGARTGELFF. DNA of the CDR3: TGTGCTACCTCGGTGGGGGCCCGCACCGGGGAGCTGTTTTTT. This chain connects TRBV7-7 to TRBJ2-2; D possibly corresponds to TRBD1 (6 bases). There are 14 residues in the CDR3. The V gene's germline CDR1 is SSHAT and CDR2 FNYEAQ (reference sequence).

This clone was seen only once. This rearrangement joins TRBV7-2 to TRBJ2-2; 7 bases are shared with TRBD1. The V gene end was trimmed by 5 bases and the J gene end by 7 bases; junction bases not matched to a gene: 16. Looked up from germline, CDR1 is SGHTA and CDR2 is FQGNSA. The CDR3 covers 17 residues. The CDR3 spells CASSTRDRDKLYGELFF. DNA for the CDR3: TGTGCCAGCAGCACCCGTGACAGGGACAAGCTATACGGGGAGCTGTTTTTT.

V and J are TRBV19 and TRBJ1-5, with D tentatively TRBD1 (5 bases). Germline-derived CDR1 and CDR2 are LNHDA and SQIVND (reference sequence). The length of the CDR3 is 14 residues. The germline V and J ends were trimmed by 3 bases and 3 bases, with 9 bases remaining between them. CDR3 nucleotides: TGTGCCAGTAGTATTCAGGGCGTCAATCAGCCCCAGCATTTT. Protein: CASSIQGVNQPQHF.

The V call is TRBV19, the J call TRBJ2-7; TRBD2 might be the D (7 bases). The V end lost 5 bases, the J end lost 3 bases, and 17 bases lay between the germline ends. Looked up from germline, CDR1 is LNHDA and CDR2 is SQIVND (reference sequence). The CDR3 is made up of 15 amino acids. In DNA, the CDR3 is TGTGCCAGTAGTCGGGAAGGAGGGGGGGTCTACGAGCAGTACTTC. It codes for CASSREGGGVYEQYF.

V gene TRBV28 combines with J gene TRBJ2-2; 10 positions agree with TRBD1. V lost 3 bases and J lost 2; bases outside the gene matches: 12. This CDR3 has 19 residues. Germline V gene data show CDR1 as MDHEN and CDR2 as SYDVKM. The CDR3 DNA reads TGTGCCAGCAGTTTCCCCCGACAGGGGGCGCGTGGAAACACCGGGGAGCTGTTTTTT. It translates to CASSFPRQGARGNTGELFF.

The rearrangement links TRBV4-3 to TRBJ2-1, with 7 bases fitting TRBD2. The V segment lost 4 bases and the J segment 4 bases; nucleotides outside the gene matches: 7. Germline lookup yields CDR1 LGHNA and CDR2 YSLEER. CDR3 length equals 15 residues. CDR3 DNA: TGCGCCAGCAGCCCAGCGCGGGGGTATTACAATGAGCAGTTCTTC. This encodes CASSPARGYYNEQFF.

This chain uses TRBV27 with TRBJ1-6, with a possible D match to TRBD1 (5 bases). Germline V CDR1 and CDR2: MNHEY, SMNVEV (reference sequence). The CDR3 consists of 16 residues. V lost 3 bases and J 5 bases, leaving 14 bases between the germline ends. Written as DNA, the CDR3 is TGTGCCAGCAGTTTGGGCACGGAGGGGCATAATTCACCCCTCCACTTT. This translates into CASSLGTEGHNSPLHF.

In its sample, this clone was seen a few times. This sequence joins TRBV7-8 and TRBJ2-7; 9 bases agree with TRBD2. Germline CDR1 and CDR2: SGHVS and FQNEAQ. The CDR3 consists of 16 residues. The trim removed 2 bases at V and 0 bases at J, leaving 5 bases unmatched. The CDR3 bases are TGTGCCAGCAGCTTACCCCCTAGCGGGGCCTCCTACGAGCAGTACTTC. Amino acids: CASSLPPSGASYEQYF.

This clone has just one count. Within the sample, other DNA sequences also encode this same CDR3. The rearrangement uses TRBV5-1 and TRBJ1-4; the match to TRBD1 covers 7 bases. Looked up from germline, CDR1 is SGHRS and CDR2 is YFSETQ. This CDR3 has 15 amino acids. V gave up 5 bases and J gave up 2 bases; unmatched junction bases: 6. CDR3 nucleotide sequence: TGCGCCAGCAGTTCAACAGGGGCCACTAATGAAAAACTGTTTTTT. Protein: CASSSTGATNEKLFF.

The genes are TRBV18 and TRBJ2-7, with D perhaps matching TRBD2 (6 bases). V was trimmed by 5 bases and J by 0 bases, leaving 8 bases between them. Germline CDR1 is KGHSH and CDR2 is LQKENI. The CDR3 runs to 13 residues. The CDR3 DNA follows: TGTGCCAGCTCAGCGGGGAGCTCCTACGAGCAGTACTTC. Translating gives CASSAGSSYEQYF.

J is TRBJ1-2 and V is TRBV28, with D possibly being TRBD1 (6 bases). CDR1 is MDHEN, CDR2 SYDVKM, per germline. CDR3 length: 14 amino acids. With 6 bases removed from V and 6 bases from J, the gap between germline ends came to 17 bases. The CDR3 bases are TGTGCCAGCAGCCTGATACAGGGCGCGGATGGCTACACCTTC. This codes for CASSLIQGADGYTF.

The CDR3 coding sequence is TGTGCCAGCCCCCCGGGTAGGGACACCGGCTACAATGAGCAGTTCTTC. It translates to CASPPGRDTGYNEQFF. This rearrangement joins TRBV28 to TRBJ2-1; perhaps TRBD1 as D (6 bases). This CDR3 comprises 16 residues. Trimming pared 8 bases from V and 3 bases from J, leaving 20 bases between. Germline V gives CDR1 MDHEN, CDR2 SYDVKM.

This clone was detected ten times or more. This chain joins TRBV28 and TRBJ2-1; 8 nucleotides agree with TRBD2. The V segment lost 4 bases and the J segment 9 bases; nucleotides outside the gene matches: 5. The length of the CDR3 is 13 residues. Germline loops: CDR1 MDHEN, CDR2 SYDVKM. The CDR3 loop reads CASSWGTSGEQFF. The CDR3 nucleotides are TGTGCCAGCAGTTGGGGGACTAGTGGTGAGCAGTTCTTC.

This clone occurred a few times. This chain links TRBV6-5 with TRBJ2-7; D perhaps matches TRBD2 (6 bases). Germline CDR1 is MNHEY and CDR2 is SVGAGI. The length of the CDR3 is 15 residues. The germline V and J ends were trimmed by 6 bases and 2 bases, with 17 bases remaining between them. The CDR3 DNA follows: TGTGCCAGCAGCAAAGGGGCGGGATCCCCCTACGAGCAGTACGTC. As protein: CASSKGAGSPYEQYV.

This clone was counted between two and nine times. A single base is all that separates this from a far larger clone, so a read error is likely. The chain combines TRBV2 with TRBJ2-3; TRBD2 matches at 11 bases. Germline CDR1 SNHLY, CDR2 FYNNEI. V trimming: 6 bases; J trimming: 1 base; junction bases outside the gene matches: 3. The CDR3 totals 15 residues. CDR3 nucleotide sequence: TGTGCCAGCAGGGAACTAGCGGGGGGCACAGATACGCAGTATTTT. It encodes CASRELAGGTDTQYF.

Written as DNA, the CDR3 is TGCAGCGTCGGCTTCTCAGGGGATCCCACAGATACGCAGTATTTT. It codes for CSVGFSGDPTDTQYF. The gene calls are TRBV29-1 and TRBJ2-3, with a tentative D call TRBD1 (6 bases). The CDR3 runs 15 residues. The V gene's germline CDR1 is SQVTM and CDR2 ANQGSEA. V was clipped by 6 bases and J by 2 bases, with 18 bases between them.

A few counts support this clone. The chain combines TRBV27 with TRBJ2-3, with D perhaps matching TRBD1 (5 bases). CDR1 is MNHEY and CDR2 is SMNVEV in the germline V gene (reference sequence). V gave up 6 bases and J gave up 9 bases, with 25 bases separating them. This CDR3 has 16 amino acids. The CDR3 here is CASRDEQESSWKTQYF. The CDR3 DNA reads TGTGCCAGCAGAGACGAACAGGAAAGCAGCTGGAAGACGCAGTATTTT.

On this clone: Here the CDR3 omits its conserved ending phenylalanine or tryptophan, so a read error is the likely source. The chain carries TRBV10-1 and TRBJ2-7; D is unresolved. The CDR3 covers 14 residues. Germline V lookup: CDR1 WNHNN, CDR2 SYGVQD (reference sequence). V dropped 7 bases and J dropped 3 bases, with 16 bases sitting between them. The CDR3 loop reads CASTSWARDYEQYL. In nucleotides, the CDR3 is TGCGCCAGCACCTCCTGGGCCAGAGACTACGAGCAGTACCTC.

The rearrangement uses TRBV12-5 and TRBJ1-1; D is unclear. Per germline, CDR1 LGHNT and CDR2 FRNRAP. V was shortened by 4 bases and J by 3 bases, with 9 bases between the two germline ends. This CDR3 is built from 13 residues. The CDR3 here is CASGSNTYTEAFF. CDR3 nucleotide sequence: TGTGCTAGTGGTTCAAACACGTACACTGAAGCTTTCTTT.

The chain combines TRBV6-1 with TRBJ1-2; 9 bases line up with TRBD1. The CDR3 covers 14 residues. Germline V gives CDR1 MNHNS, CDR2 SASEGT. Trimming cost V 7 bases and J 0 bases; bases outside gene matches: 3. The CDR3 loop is CASTRDRANYGYTF. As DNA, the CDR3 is TGTGCCAGCACCCGGGACAGGGCTAACTATGGCTACACCTTC.

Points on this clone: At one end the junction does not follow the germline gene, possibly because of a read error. CDR3 in DNA: TGTTCCAGCAGCTTATCACCGGGACAGAGGAACACTGAAGCTTTCTTT. Encoded protein: CSSSLSPGQRNTEAFF. The chain has TRBV7-9 and TRBJ1-1; 7 nucleotides align to TRBD1. The CDR3 runs to 16 residues. Germline V CDR1 and CDR2: SEHNR, FQNEAQ (reference sequence).

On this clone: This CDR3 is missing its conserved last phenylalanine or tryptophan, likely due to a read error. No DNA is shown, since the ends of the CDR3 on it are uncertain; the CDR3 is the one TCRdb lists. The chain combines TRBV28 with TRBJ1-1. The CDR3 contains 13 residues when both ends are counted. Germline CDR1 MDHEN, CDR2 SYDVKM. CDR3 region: CASSGTRTVRGGV.

The chain's CDR3 is CAISDSGWDGYTF. In nucleotides, the CDR3 is TGTGCCATCAGTGACTCAGGGTGGGATGGCTACACCTTC. The rearrangement links TRBV10-3 to TRBJ1-2, with D possibly being TRBD1 (5 bases). Trimming cost V 3 bases and J 6 bases, with 11 bases left between them. The V gene's germline CDR1 is ENHRY and CDR2 SYGVKD. The CDR3 sequence is 13 residues long.